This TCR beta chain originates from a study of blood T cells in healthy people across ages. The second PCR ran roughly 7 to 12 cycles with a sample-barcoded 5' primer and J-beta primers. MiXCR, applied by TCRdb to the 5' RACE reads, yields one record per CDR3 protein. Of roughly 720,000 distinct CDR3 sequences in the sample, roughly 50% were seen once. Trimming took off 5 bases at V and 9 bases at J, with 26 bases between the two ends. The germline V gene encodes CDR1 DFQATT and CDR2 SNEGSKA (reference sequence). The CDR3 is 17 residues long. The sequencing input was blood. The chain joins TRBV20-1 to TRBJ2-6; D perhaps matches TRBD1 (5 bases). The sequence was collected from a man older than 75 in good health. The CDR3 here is CSAGLGAGRSQGNVLTF. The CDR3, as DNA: TGCAGTGCTGGGCTAGGGGCAGGGCGGTCGCAAGGCAACGTCCTGACTTTC.